These T cell receptor beta chains were read from a single sample in a study of beta chain features in type 1 diabetes. Clones were read by immunoSEQ multiplex PCR, and TCRdb kept only the in-frame ones, dropping some. This sample yields some 240,000 clones, of which 16% are seen a single time; 0.065% to 0.1% belongs to the top ten. Sequencing input: naive CD4+ T cells from blood. The source is a man aged 25 to 40 with type 1 diabetes. Each CDR3 is given with its conserved first and last residue. Expanded clones get a size class; other rows say once, few or many, or leave the size out.

clone_size: few
j_call: TRBJ2-7
v_call: TRBV10-3
cdr3_aa: CAIRDGLAYEQYF

clone_size: NA
j_call: TRBJ2-3
v_call: TRBV7-2
cdr3_aa: CASSSRLAGGMADTQYF

clone_size: NA
j_call: TRBJ2-7
v_call: TRBV6-6
cdr3_aa: CASSYSAHYEQYF

clone_size: NA
j_call: TRBJ2-4
v_call: TRBV5-6
cdr3_aa: CASSRRDSKNIQYF

clone_size: NA
j_call: TRBJ1-1
v_call: TRBV29-1
cdr3_aa: CSVDAQGKAFF

clone_size: few
j_call: TRBJ2-1
v_call: TRBV29-1
cdr3_aa: CSVVGEGGNEQFF

clone_size: few
j_call: TRBJ2-1
v_call: TRBV13
cdr3_aa: CASSLGGRPYNEQFF

clone_size: NA
j_call: TRBJ2-1
v_call: TRBV27
cdr3_aa: CASSPSSGSFNNEQFF

clone_size: NA
j_call: TRBJ2-3
v_call: TRBV14
cdr3_aa: CASSQLAGVQDTQYF

clone_size: few
j_call: TRBJ2-7
v_call: TRBV14
cdr3_aa: CASSRDASYEQYF

clone_size: NA
j_call: TRBJ2-5
v_call: TRBV28
cdr3_aa: CASSLMQKETQYF

clone_size: few
j_call: TRBJ2-7
v_call: TRBV4-3
cdr3_aa: CASSQDAMTGRFFVYEQYF

clone_size: NA
j_call: TRBJ1-5
v_call: TRBV25-1
cdr3_aa: CASSESGQYNQPQHF

clone_size: few
j_call: TRBJ2-7
v_call: TRBV5-1
cdr3_aa: CASSPGQGHEQYF

clone_size: NA
j_call: TRBJ2-5
v_call: TRBV9
cdr3_aa: CASSVGFETQYF

clone_size: few
j_call: TRBJ1-2
v_call: TRBV6-5
cdr3_aa: CASSYMMGRGYGYTF

clone_size: NA
j_call: TRBJ2-5
v_call: TRBV7-3
cdr3_aa: CASSRTSQETQYF

clone_size: NA
j_call: TRBJ2-7
v_call: TRBV7-2
cdr3_aa: CASRPGRGSYEQYF

clone_size: NA
j_call: TRBJ2-3
v_call: TRBV28
cdr3_aa: CASSSPGTGTDTQYF

clone_size: NA
j_call: TRBJ2-3
v_call: TRBV4-3
cdr3_aa: CASSPSGWTSEHTDTQYF

clone_size: few
j_call: TRBJ2-7
v_call: TRBV9
cdr3_aa: CASSPRGTNYEQYF

clone_size: NA
j_call: TRBJ1-3
v_call: TRBV9
cdr3_aa: CASSVAMGTGNTIYF

clone_size: NA
j_call: TRBJ1-4
v_call: TRBV27
cdr3_aa: CASSPRTGEEKLFF

clone_size: NA
j_call: TRBJ2-1
v_call: TRBV30
cdr3_aa: CAWNPGLAGLGYEQFF

clone_size: NA
j_call: TRBJ1-5
v_call: TRBV30
cdr3_aa: CAWSVADNQPQHF

clone_size: NA
j_call: TRBJ1-2
v_call: TRBV14
cdr3_aa: CASSQGTGGTYGYTF

clone_size: NA
j_call: TRBJ1-2
v_call: TRBV15
cdr3_aa: CATSRAGQYGYTF

clone_size: NA
j_call: TRBJ2-3
v_call: TRBV28
cdr3_aa: CASSLTGTVTDTQYF

clone_size: NA
j_call: TRBJ2-5
v_call: TRBV5-6
cdr3_aa: CASSSVRAGETQYF

clone_size: few
j_call: TRBJ1-2
v_call: TRBV6-6
cdr3_aa: CARRGQDNYGYTF

clone_size: NA
j_call: TRBJ1-5
v_call: TRBV7-2
cdr3_aa: CASSSAGRVVGQPQHF

clone_size: once
j_call: TRBJ2-1
v_call: TRBV29-1
cdr3_aa: CSVGGQARSSYNEQFF

clone_size: NA
j_call: TRBJ2-2
v_call: TRBV5-1
cdr3_aa: CASSFQNTGELFF

clone_size: few
j_call: TRBJ2-6
v_call: TRBV18
cdr3_aa: CASSQSPSGANVLTF

clone_size: NA
j_call: TRBJ1-1
v_call: TRBV6-5
cdr3_aa: CASSPVERTEAFF

clone_size: few
j_call: TRBJ2-3
v_call: TRBV6-5
cdr3_aa: CASSTSGRTDTQYF

clone_size: few
j_call: TRBJ1-1
v_call: TRBV7-2
cdr3_aa: CASSLGRTNTEAFF

clone_size: NA
j_call: TRBJ1-5
v_call: TRBV5-1
cdr3_aa: CASSFDSNQPQHF

clone_size: few
j_call: TRBJ2-3
v_call: TRBV7-2
cdr3_aa: CASSLVVSGTDTQYF

clone_size: NA
j_call: TRBJ1-1
v_call: TRBV6-4
cdr3_aa: CASSASPTGTEAFF

clone_size: NA
j_call: TRBJ2-5
v_call: TRBV6-6
cdr3_aa: CASRATGGGETQYF

clone_size: NA
j_call: TRBJ2-1
v_call: TRBV5-1
cdr3_aa: CASSWTSMARPSSYNEQFF

clone_size: few
j_call: TRBJ1-2
v_call: TRBV13
cdr3_aa: CASSLGQPYGYTF